Below are 8 T cell receptor beta chains sequenced from a single sample in a study of T-cell reconstitution after alpha-beta-depleted transplantation in children (dated by TCRdb to the mid-2010s). The method behind the library was PCR. The reads were generated on an Illumina HiSeq 2500. Molecular barcoding was employed in the preparation of TCR libraries, with unique molecular identifiers being used to normalize TCRbeta repertoire quantification. TCRdb trimmed public reads at Q25 via fastp, called clones via MiXCR and kept in-frame beta chains. Rows matching on CDR3 protein sequence are summarized as one entry with the most common DNA and genes. The sample contains 750,000 to 950,000 distinct CDR3 sequences, 16% of them found a single time. The ten largest clonotypes hold 5% of the sample. The treatment or condition label for this specimen denotes: allogeneic hematopoietic cell transplantation with graft depleted of TCRalphabeta T cells and CD19 B cells.

The specimen was PBMCs, mostly from graft donor cells, collected 360 days after TCRalphabeta/CD19-depleted stem cell transplant. The source of these receptors is a male patient between 5 and 17 years old who had a stem cell transplant for acute lymphoblastic leukemia, so the T cells may come from the graft donor.

As regards this clonotype: Relative to the germline gene, one junction end is altered; a read error may explain this. The chain joins TRBV18 to TRBJ1-1; 9 nucleotides agree with TRBD1. Germline V gene data show CDR1 as KGHSH and CDR2 as LQKENI. The CDR3 runs 13 residues. The CDR3 protein is CASSPPGGTGMTF. The CDR3 bases are TGTGCCAGCTCACCACCGGGAGGGACAGGGATGACGTTT.

In this sample, this clonotype turned up a few times. V and J are TRBV2 and TRBJ2-7; maybe TRBD2 (6 bases). Deletions cut 9 bases from V and 0 bases from J, with 9 bases between. Per germline, CDR1 SNHLY and CDR2 FYNNEI. The CDR3 sequence is 12 residues long. The CDR3 sequence: CASGGNSYEQYF. CDR3 bases: TGTGCCAGTGGGGGGAACTCCTACGAGCAGTACTTC. Based on the CDR3 plus reference TRBV2 and TRBJ2-7, the full variable domain is EPEVTQTPSHQVTQMGQEVILRCVPISNHLYFYWYRQILGQKVEFLVSFYNNEISEKSEIFDDQFSVERPDGSNFTLKIRSTKLEDSAMYFCASGGNSYEQYFGPGTRLTVT.

The chain carries TRBV11-2 and TRBJ2-2; 11 nucleotides agree with TRBD1. Germline V gene sequence: CDR1 SGHAT, CDR2 FQNNGV. The CDR3 has 16 amino acids. V lost 6 bases to trimming and J lost 4 bases; unmatched junction nucleotides: 7. CDR3 residues: CASRHPGQGVTGELFF. In DNA, the CDR3 is TGTGCCAGCAGGCATCCGGGACAGGGGGTCACCGGGGAGCTGTTTTTT.

This clonotype was recorded a few times. V usage is TRBV9 and J usage is TRBJ2-2; D may be TRBD1 or TRBD2 (5 bases each). Looked up from germline, CDR1 is SGDLS and CDR2 is YYNGEE. The CDR3 contains 16 residues. V was shortened by 3 bases and J by 5 bases, with 17 bases between the two germline ends. Here the CDR3 DNA reads TGTGCCAGCAGCGGCGTCCGGGGCTCCAAGACCGGGGAGCTGTTTTTT. Translated: CASSGVRGSKTGELFF.

This chain's CDR3 is CASSWVASNEQFF. The CDR3 nucleotides are TGTGCCAGCAGCTGGGTGGCTTCCAATGAGCAGTTCTTC. The chain recombines TRBV5-4 with TRBJ2-1; D is unclear. Germline V gene sequence: CDR1 SGHNT, CDR2 YYREEE (reference sequence). Deletions cut 3 bases from V and 6 bases from J, with 10 bases between. The CDR3 contains 13 residues.

This clonotype was detected ten times or more. The chain recombines TRBV11-3 with TRBJ2-7, with D tentatively TRBD1 or TRBD2 (5 bases each). V was cut by 3 bases and J by 6 bases, with 12 bases left in between. CDR3 size: 13 residues. The germline V gene encodes CDR1 SGHNT and CDR2 YENEEA. In nucleotides, the CDR3 is TGTGCCAGCAGCTTGAGGGGAAGCGGCGAGCAGTACTTC. Translating gives CASSLRGSGEQYF. Drawing the rest from reference TRBV11-3 and TRBJ2-7, the complete variable domain is EAGVVQSPRYKIIEKKQPVAFWCNPISGHNTLYWYLQNLGQGPELLIRYENEEAVDDSQLPKDRFSAERLKGVDSTLKIQPAELGDSAVYLCASSLRGSGEQYFGPGTRLTVT.

J is TRBJ2-3 and V is TRBV25-1; D may correspond to TRBD1 or TRBD2 (5 bases each). Germline-derived CDR1 and CDR2 are MGHDK and SYGVNS. This CDR3 has 13 residues. V was clipped by 2 bases and J by 8 bases, with 11 bases between them. The CDR3 here is CASSEGGRTTQYF. CDR3 nucleotide sequence: TGTGCCAGCAGTGAAGGGGGTAGAACTACGCAGTATTTT. Using reference TRBV25-1 and TRBJ2-3 for the parts outside the CDR3, the full variable domain is EADIYQTPRYLVIGTGKKITLECSQTMGHDKMYWYQQDPGMELHLIHYSYGVNSTEKGDLSSESTVSRIRTEHFPLTLESARPSHTSQYLCASSEGGRTTQYFGPGTRLTVL.

This clonotype was counted between two and nine times. The chain carries TRBV12-3 or TRBV12-4 and TRBJ2-2, with 9 positions matching TRBD1. This CDR3 contains 15 residues. V was pared by 6 bases and J by 5 bases, with 7 bases of the junction left unmatched. CDR3 nucleotide sequence: TGTGCCAGCAGGGGATGGGACAGGGTGACCGGGGAGCTGTTTTTT. It specifies CASRGWDRVTGELFF.